The 8 T cell receptor beta chains presented below share a single source sample, sequenced in a study of technical replicates of blood from a handful of donors. The data were produced by immunoSEQ multiplex PCR, yet TCRdb's version contains in-frame clones alone and is incomplete. The data show about 70,000 clones, 80% to 95% seen once. Material for sequencing was T cells isolated from PBMCs. These receptors came from a human donor in good health.

The gene calls are TRBV11-3 and TRBJ2-1; 11 bases map to TRBD1. This CDR3 has 15 amino acids. Germline V gene lookup returns CDR1 SGHNT and CDR2 YENEEA. V shed 5 bases, J shed 8 bases, and the junction held 8 bases outside the gene matches. The CDR3 region has the DNA TGTGCCAGCAGCCACCCGGGACAGGGGGTTCATGAGCAGTTCTTC. Its translation: CASSHPGQGVHEQFF.

The chain is built from TRBV5-1 and TRBJ2-7, with TRBD2 matching 8 bases. Trimming at V came to 2 bases and at J to 6 bases, leaving 7 bases not matched to a gene. This CDR3 has 14 residues. Germline V gene data show CDR1 as SGHRS and CDR2 as YFSETQ. CDR3 loop: CASSLRREAPEQYF. Here the CDR3 DNA reads TGCGCCAGCAGCTTAAGGCGGGAGGCTCCCGAGCAGTACTTC.

The rearrangement links TRBV5-1 to TRBJ1-5; TRBD1 matches at 7 bases. Unmatched junction bases numbered 3, after V lost 0 bases and J lost 3 bases. There are 15 residues in the CDR3. CDR1 and CDR2 from the germline V gene are SGHRS and YFSETQ. The chain's CDR3 is CASSLGDSLNQPQHF. The CDR3, as DNA: TGCGCCAGCAGCTTGGGGGACAGCCTCAATCAGCCCCAGCATTTT.

CDR3 DNA sequence: TGTGCCAGCAGCTTAGCGGGAGGGCCCTCCGAGCAGTACTTC. This encodes CASSLAGGPSEQYF. J is TRBJ2-7 and V is TRBV28, with 11 bases identical to TRBD2. The CDR3 totals 14 residues. The ends lost 6 bases at V and 6 bases at J; junction bases unmatched: 7. Germline V lookup: CDR1 MDHEN, CDR2 SYDVKM. Looking up the rest from reference TRBV28 and TRBJ2-7 gives the full variable domain: DVKVTQSSRYLVKRTGEKVFLECVQDMDHENMFWYRQDPGLGLRLIYFSYDVKMKEKGDIPEGYSVSREKKERFSLILESASTNQTSMYLCASSLAGGPSEQYFGPGTRLTVT.

CDR3 amino acids: CASSPHRDTVPGYTF. For the CDR3, the DNA is TGCGCCAGCAGCCCACACCGGGACACCGTTCCAGGCTACACCTTC. The rearrangement joins TRBV5-1 to TRBJ1-2; maybe TRBD1 (6 bases). This CDR3 is 15 amino acids long. CDR1 SGHRS and CDR2 YFSETQ come from the germline V gene. Between the trimmed V and J ends, which lost 4 bases and 8 bases, there was a span of 21 bases. The full variable domain, completed using reference TRBV5-1 and TRBJ1-2, is KAGVTQTPRYLIKTRGQQVTLSCSPISGHRSVSWYQQTPGQGLQFLFEYFSETQRNKGNFPGRFSGRQFSNSRSEMNVSTLELGDSALYLCASSPHRDTVPGYTFGSGTRLTVV.

This chain connects TRBV7-3 to TRBJ2-1, with TRBD2 matching 9 bases. Germline-derived CDR1 and CDR2 are SGHTA and FQGTGA. J gave up 5 bases and V 4 bases, and 6 bases lay outside the gene matches. The CDR3 loop spans 15 amino acids. The CDR3 coding sequence is TGTGCCAGCAGCTCCGGACTAGCGATAAACAATGAGCAGTTCTTC. This translates into CASSSGLAINNEQFF.

V is TRBV19 and J is TRBJ1-2; tentatively, D is TRBD1 (6 bases). The CDR3 covers 13 residues. Trimming cost V 6 bases and J 2 bases, with 10 bases left between them. Germline V lookup: CDR1 LNHDA, CDR2 SQIVND (reference sequence). The DNA of the CDR3 is TGTGCCAGTAGCCTGGGACAAAACTATGGCTACACCTTC. Amino acid sequence: CASSLGQNYGYTF.

This chain uses TRBV6-1 with TRBJ2-5; D perhaps matches TRBD2 (6 bases). The CDR3 length is 15 residues. Trimming cost V 4 bases and J 5 bases, with 17 bases left between them. The V gene's germline CDR1 is MNHNS and CDR2 SASEGT. CDR3 in DNA: TGTGCCAGCAGTGCCCGACCTTTTGGGGGGGAGACCCAGTACTTC. It translates to CASSARPFGGETQYF.